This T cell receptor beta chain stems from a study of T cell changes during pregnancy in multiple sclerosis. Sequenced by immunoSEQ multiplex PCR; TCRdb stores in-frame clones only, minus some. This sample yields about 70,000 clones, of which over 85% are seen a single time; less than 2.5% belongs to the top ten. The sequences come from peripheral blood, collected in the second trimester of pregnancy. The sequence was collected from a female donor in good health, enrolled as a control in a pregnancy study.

The CDR3 here is CASSPAGLAANTGELFF. The CDR3 DNA reads TGTGCCAGCAGCCCCGCGGGACTAGCGGCGAACACCGGGGAGCTGTTTTTT. V gene TRBV7-3 combines with J gene TRBJ2-2, with 11 bases fitting TRBD2. J lost 0 bases, V lost 5 bases, and 5 bases had no gene match. This CDR3 is built from 17 residues. Germline V gene data show CDR1 as SGHTA and CDR2 as FQGTGA.